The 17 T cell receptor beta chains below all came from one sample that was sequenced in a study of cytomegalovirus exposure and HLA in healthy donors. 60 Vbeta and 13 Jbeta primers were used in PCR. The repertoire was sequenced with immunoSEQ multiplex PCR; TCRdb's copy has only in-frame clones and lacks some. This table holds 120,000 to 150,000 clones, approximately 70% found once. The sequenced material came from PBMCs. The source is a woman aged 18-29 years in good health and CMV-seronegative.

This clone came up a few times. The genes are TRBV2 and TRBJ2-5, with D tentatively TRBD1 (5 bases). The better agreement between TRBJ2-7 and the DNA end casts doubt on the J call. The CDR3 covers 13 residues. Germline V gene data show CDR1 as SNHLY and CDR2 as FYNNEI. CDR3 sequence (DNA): TGTGCCAGCAGCCAAGGGGTGGCCTACGAGCAGTACTTC. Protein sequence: CASSQGVAYEQYF.

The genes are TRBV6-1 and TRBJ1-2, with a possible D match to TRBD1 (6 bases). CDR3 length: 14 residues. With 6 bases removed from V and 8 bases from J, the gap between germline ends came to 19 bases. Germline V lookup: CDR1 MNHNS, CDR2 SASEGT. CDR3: CASRPPVGARGYTF. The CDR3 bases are TGTGCCAGCAGGCCCCCCGTGGGGGCGAGGGGCTACACCTTC.

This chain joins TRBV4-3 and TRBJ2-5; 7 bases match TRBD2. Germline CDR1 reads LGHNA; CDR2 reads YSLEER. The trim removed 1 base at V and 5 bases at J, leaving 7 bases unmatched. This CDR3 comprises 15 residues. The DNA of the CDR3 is TGCGCCAGCAGCCAAGTGGGAGGGGATTACGAGACCCAGTACTTC. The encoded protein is CASSQVGGDYETQYF.

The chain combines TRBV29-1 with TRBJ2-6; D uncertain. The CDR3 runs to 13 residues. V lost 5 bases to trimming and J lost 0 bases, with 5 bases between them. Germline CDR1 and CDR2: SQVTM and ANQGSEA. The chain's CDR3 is CSVLSSGANVLTF. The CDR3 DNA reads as TGCAGCGTTTTATCCTCTGGGGCCAACGTCCTGACTTTC.

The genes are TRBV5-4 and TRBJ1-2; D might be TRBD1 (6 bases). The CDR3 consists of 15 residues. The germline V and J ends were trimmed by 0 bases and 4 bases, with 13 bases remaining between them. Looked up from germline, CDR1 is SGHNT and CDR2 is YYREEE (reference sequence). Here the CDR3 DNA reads TGTGCCAGCAGCTTGGGGGACACTCTTTTCTATGGCTACACCTTC. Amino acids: CASSLGDTLFYGYTF.

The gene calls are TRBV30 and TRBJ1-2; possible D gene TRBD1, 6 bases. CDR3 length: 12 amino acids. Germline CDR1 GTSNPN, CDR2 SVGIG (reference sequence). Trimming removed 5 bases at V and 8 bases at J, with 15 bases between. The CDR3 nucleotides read TGTGCCTGGGATAGACAGGCAGAAGGCTACACCTTC. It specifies CAWDRQAEGYTF.

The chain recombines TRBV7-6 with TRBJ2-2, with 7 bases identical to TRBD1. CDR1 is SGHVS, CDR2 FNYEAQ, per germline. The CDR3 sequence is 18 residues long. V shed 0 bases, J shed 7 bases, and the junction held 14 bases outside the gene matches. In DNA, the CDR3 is TGTGCCAGCAGCTTAGCTCCCGAGGGGGCCGGTTATTTCGGGGAGCTGTTTTTT. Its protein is CASSLAPEGAGYFGELFF.

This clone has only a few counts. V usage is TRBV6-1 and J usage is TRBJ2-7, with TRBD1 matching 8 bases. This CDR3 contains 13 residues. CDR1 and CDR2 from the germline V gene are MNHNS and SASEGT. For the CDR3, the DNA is TGTGCCAGCAGTGATGCCGACAGGGGCAGTAAAGGCGTC. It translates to CASSDADRGSKGV.

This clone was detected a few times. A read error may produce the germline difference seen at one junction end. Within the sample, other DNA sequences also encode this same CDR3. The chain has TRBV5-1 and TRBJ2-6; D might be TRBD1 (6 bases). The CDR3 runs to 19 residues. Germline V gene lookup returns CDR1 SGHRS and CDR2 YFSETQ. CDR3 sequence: CASSSGHLNVISGANVLTF. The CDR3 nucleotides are TGCGCCAGCAGCTCGGGACACCTTAACGTCATCTCTGGGGCCAACGTCCTGACCTTC.

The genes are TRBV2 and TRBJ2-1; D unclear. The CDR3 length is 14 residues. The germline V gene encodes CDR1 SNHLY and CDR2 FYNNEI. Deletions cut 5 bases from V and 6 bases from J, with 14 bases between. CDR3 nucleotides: TGTGCCAGCAGTCAGAGAAGACAAACCAATGAGCAGTTCTTC. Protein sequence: CASSQRRQTNEQFF.

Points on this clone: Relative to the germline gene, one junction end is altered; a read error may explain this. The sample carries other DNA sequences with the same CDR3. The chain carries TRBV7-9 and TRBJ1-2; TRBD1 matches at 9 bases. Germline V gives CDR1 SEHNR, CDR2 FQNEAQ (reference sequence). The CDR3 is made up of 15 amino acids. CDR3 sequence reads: CATRAGWTGDRGYTF. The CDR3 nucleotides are TGTGCCACACGAGCAGGATGGACAGGGGATCGTGGCTATACCTTC.

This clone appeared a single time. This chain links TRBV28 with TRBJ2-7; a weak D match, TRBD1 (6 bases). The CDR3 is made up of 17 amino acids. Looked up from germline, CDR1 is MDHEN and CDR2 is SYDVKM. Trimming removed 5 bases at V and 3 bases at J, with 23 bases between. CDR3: CASSTTRGTGKFYEQYF. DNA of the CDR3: TGTGCCAGCAGTACAACCCGCGGAACAGGGAAATTCTACGAGCAGTACTTC.

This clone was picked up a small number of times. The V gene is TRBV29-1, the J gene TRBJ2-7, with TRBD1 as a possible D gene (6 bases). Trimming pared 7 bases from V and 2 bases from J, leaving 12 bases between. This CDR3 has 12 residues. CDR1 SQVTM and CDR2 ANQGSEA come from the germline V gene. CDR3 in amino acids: CSAVDRAYEQYF. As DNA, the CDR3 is TGCAGCGCCGTGGACAGAGCCTACGAGCAGTACTTC.

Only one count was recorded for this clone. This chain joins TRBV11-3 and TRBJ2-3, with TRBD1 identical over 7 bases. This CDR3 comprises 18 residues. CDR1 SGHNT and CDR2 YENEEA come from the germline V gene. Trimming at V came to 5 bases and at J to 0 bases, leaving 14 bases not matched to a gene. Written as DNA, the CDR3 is TGTGCCAGCAGCCGGTATTGGGGTGGACAGGCAAGCACAGATACGCAGTATTTT. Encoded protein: CASSRYWGGQASTDTQYF.

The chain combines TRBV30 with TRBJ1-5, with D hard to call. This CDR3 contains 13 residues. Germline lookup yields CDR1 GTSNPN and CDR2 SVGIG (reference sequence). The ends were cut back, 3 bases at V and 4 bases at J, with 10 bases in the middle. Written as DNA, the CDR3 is TGTGCCTGGAGGGCACAGCCTAATCAGCCCCAGCATTTT. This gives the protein CAWRAQPNQPQHF. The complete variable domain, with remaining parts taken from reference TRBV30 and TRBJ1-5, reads SQTIHQWPATLVQPVGSPLSLECTVEGTSNPNLYWYRQAAGRGLQLLFYSVGIGQISSEVPQNLSASRPQDRQFILSSKKLLLSDSGFYLCAWRAQPNQPQHFGDGTRLSIL.

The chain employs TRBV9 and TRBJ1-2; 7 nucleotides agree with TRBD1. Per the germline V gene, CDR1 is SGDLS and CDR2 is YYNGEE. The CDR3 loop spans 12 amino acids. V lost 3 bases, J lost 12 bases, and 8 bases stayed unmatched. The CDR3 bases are TGTGCCAGCAGCGCCTACAGGGGCCAGAACACCTTC. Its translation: CASSAYRGQNTF.

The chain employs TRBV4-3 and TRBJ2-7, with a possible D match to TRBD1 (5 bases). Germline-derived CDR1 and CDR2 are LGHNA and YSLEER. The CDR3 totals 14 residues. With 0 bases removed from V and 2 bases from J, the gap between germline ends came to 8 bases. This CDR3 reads CASSQEPRAYEQYF. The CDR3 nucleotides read TGCGCCAGCAGCCAAGAACCCAGGGCCTACGAGCAGTACTTC.